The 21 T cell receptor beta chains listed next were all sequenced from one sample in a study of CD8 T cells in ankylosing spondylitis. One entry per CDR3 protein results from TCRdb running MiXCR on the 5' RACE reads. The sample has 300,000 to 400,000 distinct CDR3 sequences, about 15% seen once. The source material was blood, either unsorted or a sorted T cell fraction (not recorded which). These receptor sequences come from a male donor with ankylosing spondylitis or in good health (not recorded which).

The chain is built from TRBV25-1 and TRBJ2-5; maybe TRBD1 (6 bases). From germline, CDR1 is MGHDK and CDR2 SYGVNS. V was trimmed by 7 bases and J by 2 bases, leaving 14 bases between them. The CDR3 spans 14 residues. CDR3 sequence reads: CASTSWQGQETQYF. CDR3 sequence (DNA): TGTGCCAGCACCTCCTGGCAGGGGCAAGAGACCCAGTACTTC.

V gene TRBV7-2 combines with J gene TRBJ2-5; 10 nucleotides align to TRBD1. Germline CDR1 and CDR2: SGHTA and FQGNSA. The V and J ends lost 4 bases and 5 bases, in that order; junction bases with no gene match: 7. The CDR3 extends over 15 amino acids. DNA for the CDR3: TGTGCCAGCAGCTCGTACTCGGACAGGGGGGAGACCCAGTACTTC. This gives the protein CASSSYSDRGETQYF.

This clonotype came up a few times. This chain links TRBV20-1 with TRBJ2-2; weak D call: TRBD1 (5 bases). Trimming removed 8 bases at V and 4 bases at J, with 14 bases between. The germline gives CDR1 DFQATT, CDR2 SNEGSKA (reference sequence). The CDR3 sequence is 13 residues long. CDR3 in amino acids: CSPKDRITGELFF. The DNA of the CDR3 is TGCAGTCCAAAAGACAGAATCACCGGGGAGCTGTTTTTT.

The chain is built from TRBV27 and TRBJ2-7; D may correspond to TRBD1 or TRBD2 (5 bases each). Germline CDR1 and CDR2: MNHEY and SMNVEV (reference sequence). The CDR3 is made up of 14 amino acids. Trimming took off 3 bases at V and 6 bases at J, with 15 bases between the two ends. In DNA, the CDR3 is TGTGCCAGCAGTTTGATCGAGGGACGGGGCGAGCAGTACTTC. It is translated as CASSLIEGRGEQYF.

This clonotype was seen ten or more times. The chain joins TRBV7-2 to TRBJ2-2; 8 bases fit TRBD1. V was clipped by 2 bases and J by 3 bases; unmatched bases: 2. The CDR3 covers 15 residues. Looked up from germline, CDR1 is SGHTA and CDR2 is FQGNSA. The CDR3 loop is CASSLNRGDTGELFF. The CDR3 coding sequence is TGTGCCAGCAGCTTAAACAGGGGGGACACCGGGGAGCTGTTTTTT.

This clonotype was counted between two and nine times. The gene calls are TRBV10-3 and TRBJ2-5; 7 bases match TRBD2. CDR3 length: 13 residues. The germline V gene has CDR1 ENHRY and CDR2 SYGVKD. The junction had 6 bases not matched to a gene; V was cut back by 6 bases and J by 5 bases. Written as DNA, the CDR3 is TGTGCCATCAGATCGACTAGCTTGGAGACCCAGTACTTC. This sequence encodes CAIRSTSLETQYF.

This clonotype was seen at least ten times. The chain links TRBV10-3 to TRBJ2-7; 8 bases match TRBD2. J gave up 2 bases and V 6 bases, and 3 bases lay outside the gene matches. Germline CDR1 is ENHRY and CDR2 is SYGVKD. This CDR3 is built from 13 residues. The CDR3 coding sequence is TGTGCCATCAGCGGGAGGGATGCCTACGAGCAGTACTTC. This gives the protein CAISGRDAYEQYF.

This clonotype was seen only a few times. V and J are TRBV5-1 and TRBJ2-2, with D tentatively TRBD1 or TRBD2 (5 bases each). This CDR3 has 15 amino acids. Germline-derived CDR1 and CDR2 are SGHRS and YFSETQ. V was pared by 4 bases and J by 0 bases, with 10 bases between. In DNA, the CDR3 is TGCGCCAGCAGCGTCGGGGCATCGAACACCGGGGAGCTGTTTTTT. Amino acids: CASSVGASNTGELFF.

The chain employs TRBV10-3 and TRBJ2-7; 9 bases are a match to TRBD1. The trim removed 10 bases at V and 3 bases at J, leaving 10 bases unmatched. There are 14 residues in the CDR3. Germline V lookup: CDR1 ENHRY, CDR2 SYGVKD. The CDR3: CATEDSDRGYEQYF. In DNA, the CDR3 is TGTGCCACCGAGGATTCGGACAGGGGCTACGAGCAGTACTTC.

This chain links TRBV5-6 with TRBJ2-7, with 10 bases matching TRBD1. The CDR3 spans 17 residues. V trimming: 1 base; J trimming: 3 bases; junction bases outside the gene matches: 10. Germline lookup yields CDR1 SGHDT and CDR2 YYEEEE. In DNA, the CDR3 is TGTGCCAGCAGCTTGACCCGGGACAGGGGACGCCGCTACGAGCAGTACTTC. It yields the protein CASSLTRDRGRRYEQYF.

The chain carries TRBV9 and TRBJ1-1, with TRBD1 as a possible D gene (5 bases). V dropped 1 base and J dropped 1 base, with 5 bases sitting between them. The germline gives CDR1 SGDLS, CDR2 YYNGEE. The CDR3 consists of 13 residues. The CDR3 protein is CASSVQGNTEAFF. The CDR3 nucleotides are TGTGCCAGCAGCGTACAGGGGAACACTGAAGCTTTCTTT.

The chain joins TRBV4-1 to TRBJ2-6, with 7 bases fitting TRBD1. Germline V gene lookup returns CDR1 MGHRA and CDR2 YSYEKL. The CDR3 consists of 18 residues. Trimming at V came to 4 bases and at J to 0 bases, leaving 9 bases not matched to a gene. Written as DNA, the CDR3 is TGCGCCAGCAGCCTGAGACAGGGTCTCCGCTCTGGGGCCAACGTCCTGACTTTC. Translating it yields CASSLRQGLRSGANVLTF.

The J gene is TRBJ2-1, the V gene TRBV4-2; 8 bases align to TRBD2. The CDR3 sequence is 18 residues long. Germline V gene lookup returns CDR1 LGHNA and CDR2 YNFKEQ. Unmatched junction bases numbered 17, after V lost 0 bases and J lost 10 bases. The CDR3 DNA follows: TGTGCCAGCAGCCAAGATCCCCCCTCGACTCGGGAGGGCCGAGAGCAGTTCTTC. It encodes CASSQDPPSTREGREQFF.

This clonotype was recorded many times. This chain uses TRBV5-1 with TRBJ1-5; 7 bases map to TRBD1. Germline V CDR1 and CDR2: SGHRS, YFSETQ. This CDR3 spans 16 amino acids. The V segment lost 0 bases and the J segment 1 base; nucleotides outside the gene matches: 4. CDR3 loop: CASSLEPGQSNQPQHF. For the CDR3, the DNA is TGCGCCAGCAGCTTGGAGCCGGGACAGAGCAATCAGCCCCAGCATTTT.

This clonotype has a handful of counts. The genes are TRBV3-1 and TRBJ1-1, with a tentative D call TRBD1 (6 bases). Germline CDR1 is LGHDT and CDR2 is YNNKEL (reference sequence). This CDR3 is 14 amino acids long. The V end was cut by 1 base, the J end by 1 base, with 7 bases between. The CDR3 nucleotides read TGTGCCAGCAGCCAAGCGACAGGGAACACTGAAGCTTTCTTT. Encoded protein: CASSQATGNTEAFF.

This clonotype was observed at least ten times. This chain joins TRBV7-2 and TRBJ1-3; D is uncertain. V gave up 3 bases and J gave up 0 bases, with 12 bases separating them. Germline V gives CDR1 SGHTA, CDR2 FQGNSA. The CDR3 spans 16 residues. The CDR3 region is CASSFENFFSGNTIYF. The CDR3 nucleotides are TGTGCCAGCAGCTTTGAAAATTTTTTCTCTGGAAACACCATATATTTT.

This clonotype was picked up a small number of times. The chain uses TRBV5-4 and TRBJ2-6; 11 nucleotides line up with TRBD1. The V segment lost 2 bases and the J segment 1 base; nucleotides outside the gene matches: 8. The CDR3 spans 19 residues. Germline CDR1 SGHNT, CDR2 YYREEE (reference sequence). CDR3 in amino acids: CASSLNSGQGDSGANVLTF. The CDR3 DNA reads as TGTGCCAGCAGCTTAAACTCGGGACAGGGGGATTCTGGGGCCAACGTCCTGACTTTC.

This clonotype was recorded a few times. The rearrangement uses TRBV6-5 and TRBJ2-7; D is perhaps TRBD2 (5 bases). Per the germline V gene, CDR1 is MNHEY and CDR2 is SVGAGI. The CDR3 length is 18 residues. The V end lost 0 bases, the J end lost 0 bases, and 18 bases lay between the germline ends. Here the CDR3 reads CASSYSSGSGGRSYEQYF. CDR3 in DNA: TGTGCCAGCAGTTACTCTTCGGGGAGTGGCGGTCGCTCCTACGAGCAGTACTTC.

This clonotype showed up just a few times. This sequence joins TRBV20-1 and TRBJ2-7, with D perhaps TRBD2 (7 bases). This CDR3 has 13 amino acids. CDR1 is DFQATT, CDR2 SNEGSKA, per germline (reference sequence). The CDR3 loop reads CSGGGASSYEQYF. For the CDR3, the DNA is TGCAGCGGAGGGGGGGCGAGCTCCTACGAGCAGTACTTC.

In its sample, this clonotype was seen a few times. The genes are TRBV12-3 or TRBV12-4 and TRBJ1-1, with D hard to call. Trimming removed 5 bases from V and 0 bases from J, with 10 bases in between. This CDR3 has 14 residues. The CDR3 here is CASSPRSVNTEAFF. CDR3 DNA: TGTGCCAGCAGTCCTCGTTCGGTGAACACTGAAGCTTTCTTT.

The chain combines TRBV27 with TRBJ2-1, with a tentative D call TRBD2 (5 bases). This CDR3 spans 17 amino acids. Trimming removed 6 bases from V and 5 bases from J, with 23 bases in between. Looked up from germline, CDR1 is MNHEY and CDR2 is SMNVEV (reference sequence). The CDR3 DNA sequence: TGTGCCAGCAGCATACGGGATGGGCGCAAGATAAACAATGAGCAGTTCTTC. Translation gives CASSIRDGRKINNEQFF.